This T cell receptor beta chain was retrieved from a study of blood T cell repertoires in COVID-19. On this clone itself: The same CDR3 arises from other DNA sequences in this sample as well.

J lost 6 bases, V lost 6 bases, and 4 bases had no gene match. Germline lookup yields CDR1 SQVTM and CDR2 ANQGSEA. CDR3 length: 11 amino acids. The data were produced by immunoSEQ multiplex PCR, yet TCRdb's version contains in-frame clones alone and is incomplete. The data contain around 500,000 clones, about nine tenths of them singletons. The chain couples TRBV29-1 to TRBJ1-2, with 7 nucleotides matching TRBD1. The receptor comes from a woman aged 55-70 years who had recovered from COVID-19. The sequenced sample consisted of PBMCs or T cells enriched from blood (not recorded which). CDR3 region: CSVRQGDGYTF. CDR3 bases: TGCAGCGTCAGACAGGGTGATGGCTACACCTTC. The variable domain in full, with the rest retrieved from reference TRBV29-1 and TRBJ1-2, is SAVISQKPSRDICQRGTSLTIQCQVDSQVTMMFWYRQQPGQSLTLIATANQGSEATYESGFVIDKFPISRPNLTFSTLTVSNMSPEDSSIYLCSVRQGDGYTFGSGTRLTVV.